This record looks at one T cell receptor beta chain sequence and its context. Other DNA sequences in the same sample also yield this CDR3. CDR1 and CDR2 (germline): SEHNR, FQNEAQ (reference sequence). This CDR3 is 12 amino acids long. V gave up 2 bases and J gave up 2 bases, with 3 bases separating them. Profiled with immunoSEQ multiplex PCR; TCRdb holds only in-frame clones, not every one. Altogether approximately 300,000 clones are present, about 90% being singletons, with the ten largest covering over 4%. This sample is drawn from a study of blood T cell repertoires in COVID-19. Enrollees, roughly 18 to 89 years old, lived in about two dozen US areas. Donors of Cohort 3 who recovered were those that had two negative PCRs, clearance, or symptom resolution.

The source of this sequence is a woman in her twenties or thirties who had recovered from COVID-19. The sample was PBMCs or T cells enriched from blood (not recorded which). The chain joins TRBV7-9 to TRBJ1-2; D is uncertain. CDR3 protein: CASSLQNYGYTF. The CDR3 coding sequence is TGTGCCAGCAGCTTACAGAACTATGGCTACACCTTC.